This TCR beta chain came from a study of cytomegalovirus exposure and HLA in healthy donors. The overall study: About 85 million unique TCR sequences came from HLA-typed donors in an early release.

PCR used 60 Vbeta primers and 13 Jbeta primers. Clones were read by immunoSEQ multiplex PCR, and TCRdb kept only the in-frame ones, dropping some. Seen here are about 140,000 clones, about 70% observed once, and the top ten hold 3% to 3.5%. The clonotype was recovered from a male donor in good health and CMV-seronegative. What was sequenced was PBMCs.

In DNA form, the CDR3 reads TGTGCCAGTAGTATAAGGGGCTTACAAGAGACCCAGTACTTC. This encodes CASSIRGLQETQYF. The J gene is TRBJ2-5, the V gene TRBV19, with D possibly being TRBD1 (5 bases). CDR3 length: 14 residues. Deletions cut 2 bases from V and 2 bases from J, with 9 bases between. The germline CDR1 and CDR2 sequences are LNHDA and SQIVND (reference sequence).